This entry concerns a single T cell receptor (beta chain). This sample stems from a study of T cell repertoires in cytomegalovirus infection. Each CDR3 protein gets one entry after TCRdb re-called the reads with MiXCR. The sample consists of hundreds of thousands of distinct CDR3 sequences, approximately 32% of them appearing once. The CDR3 covers 16 residues. Per the germline V gene, CDR1 is SGHRS and CDR2 is YFSETQ. The V and J ends lost 3 bases and 8 bases, in that order; junction bases with no gene match: 10. The receptor comes from a human donor in good health (CMV status not recorded). Some clones in this sample may be carry-over from other donors' samples. The rearrangement links TRBV5-1 to TRBJ1-4; 10 bases match TRBD1. The sequencing sample was made of PBMCs. The CDR3, as DNA: TGCGCCAGCAGCTGGCCCCGTGGGACAGGGGTAGAAAAACTGTTTTTT. Translated, it gives CASSWPRGTGVEKLFF.